This T cell receptor (beta chain) derives from a study of cytomegalovirus exposure and HLA in healthy donors. CDR1 is GTSNPN and CDR2 is SVGIG in the germline V gene (reference sequence). CDR3 length: 17 residues. V shed 0 bases and J shed 1 base, with 16 bases lying between them. Profiling relied on immunoSEQ multiplex PCR, and the TCRdb table lists in-frame clones only, not all of them. There are 90,000 to 110,000 clones in the sample; about nine tenths occur only once, and roughly 2.2% lies in the top ten. The sample holds a few counts of this clone. The antigen is undetermined. The study, taken as a whole, reports: Accounts indicate the classifier identified cytomegalovirus status with strong specificity and sensitivity. The study recorded some 160 TCR beta chains that were cytomegalovirus-associated.

Material for sequencing was PBMCs. V is TRBV30 and J is TRBJ1-5, with D hard to call. The receptor was derived from a woman under 30 in good health and CMV-seronegative. CDR3 coding DNA: TGTGCCTGGAGTGTACCTGGGAGCCTGACCAGCAATCAGCCCCAGCATTTT. This encodes CAWSVPGSLTSNQPQHF.